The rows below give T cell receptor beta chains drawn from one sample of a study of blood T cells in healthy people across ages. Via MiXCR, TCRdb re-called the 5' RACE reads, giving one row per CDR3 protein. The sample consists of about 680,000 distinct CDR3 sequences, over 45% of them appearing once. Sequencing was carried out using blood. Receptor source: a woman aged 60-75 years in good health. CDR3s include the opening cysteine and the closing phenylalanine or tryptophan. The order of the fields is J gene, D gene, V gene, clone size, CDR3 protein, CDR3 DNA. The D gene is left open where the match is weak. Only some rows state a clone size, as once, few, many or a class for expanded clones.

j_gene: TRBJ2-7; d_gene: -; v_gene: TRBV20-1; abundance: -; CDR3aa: CSATASHEGLYF; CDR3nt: TGCAGTGCTACCGCCTCGCATGAGGGTCTGTACTTC
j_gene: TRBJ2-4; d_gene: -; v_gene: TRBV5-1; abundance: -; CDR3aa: CASSLAASFKNIQYF; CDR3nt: TGCGCCAGCAGCTTGGCGGCTAGCTTTAAAAACATTCAGTACTTC
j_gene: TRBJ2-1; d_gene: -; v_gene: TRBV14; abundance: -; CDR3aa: CASSPYSGYNEQFF; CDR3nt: TGTGCCAGCAGCCCCTATAGCGGCTACAATGAGCAGTTCTTC
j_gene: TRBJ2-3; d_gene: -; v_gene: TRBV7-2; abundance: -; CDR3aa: CASSSIRLSSTDTQYF; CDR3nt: TGTGCCAGCAGCTCTATCAGGCTCAGTAGCACAGATACGCAGTATTTT
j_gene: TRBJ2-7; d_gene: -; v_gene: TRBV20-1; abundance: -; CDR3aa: CSAEGAYEQYF; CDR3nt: TGCAGTGCGGAGGGAGCCTACGAGCAGTACTTC
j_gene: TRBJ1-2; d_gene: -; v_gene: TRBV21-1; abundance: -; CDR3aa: CASSNGSREGYTF; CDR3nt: TGTGCCAGCAGCAACGGGTCGAGGGAAGGCTACACCTTC
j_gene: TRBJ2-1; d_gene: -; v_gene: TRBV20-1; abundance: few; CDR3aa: CSARRDSNEQFF; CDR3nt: TGCAGTGCTAGAAGGGACTCCAATGAGCAGTTCTTC
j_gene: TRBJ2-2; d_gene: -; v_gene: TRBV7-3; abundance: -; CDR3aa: CASSFGAVGTGELFF; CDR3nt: TGTGCCAGCAGCTTTGGCGCGGTTGGCACCGGGGAGCTGTTTTTT
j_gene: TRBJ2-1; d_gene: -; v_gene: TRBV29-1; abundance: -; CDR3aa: CSVVRMGSYNEQFF; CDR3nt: TGCAGCGTTGTCCGTATGGGGTCCTACAATGAGCAGTTCTTC
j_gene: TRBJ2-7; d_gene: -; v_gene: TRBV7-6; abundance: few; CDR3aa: CASSPSSVGYEQYF; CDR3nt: TGTGCCAGCAGCCCATCTTCTGTGGGCTACGAGCAGTACTTC
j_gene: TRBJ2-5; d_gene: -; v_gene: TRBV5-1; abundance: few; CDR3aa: CASSQFQETQYF; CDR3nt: TGCGCCAGCAGCCAATTCCAAGAGACCCAGTACTTC
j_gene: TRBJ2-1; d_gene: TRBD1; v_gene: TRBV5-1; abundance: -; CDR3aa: CASSLGQGVSENEQFF; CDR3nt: TGCGCCAGCAGCTTGGGACAGGGAGTATCTGAAAATGAGCAGTTCTTC
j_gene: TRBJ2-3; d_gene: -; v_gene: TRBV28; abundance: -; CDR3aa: CASSFPRGTSTDTQYF; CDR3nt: TGTGCCAGCAGTTTCCCTCGCGGTACGAGCACAGATACGCAGTATTTT
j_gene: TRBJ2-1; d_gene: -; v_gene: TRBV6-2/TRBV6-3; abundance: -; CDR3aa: CASSYSRPGGPNEQFF; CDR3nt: TGTGCCAGCAGTTACTCGAGGCCAGGGGGGCCGAATGAGCAGTTCTTC
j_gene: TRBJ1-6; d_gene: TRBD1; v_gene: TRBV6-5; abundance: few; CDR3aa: CASTRGQDRSPLHF; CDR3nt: TGTGCCAGCACCCGAGGACAGGACCGATCACCCCTCCACTTT
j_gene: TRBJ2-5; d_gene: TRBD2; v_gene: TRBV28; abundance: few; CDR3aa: CASSRGTSGIGETQYF; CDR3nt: TGTGCCAGCAGCCGAGGGACTAGCGGGATTGGAGAGACCCAGTACTTC
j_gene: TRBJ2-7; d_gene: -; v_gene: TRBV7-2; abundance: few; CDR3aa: CASSLAATSSYEQYF; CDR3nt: TGTGCCAGCAGCTTAGCGGCCACCAGCTCCTACGAGCAGTACTTC
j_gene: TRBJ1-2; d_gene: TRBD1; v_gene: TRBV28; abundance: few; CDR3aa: CASSLAGTGEDYGYTF; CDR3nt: TGTGCCAGCAGTTTGGCCGGGACAGGGGAGGACTATGGCTACACCTTC
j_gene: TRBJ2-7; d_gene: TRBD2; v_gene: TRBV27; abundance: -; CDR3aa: CASSLAEREYEQYF; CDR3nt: TGTGCCAGCAGTTTAGCTGAGCGGGAGTACGAGCAGTACTTC
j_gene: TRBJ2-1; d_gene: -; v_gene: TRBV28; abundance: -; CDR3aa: CASSFRQGGNEQFF; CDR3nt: TGTGCCAGCAGTTTTAGGCAGGGGGGCAATGAGCAGTTCTTC
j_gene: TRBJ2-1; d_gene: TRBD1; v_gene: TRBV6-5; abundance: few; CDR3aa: CASSLGAGQGKRKQFF; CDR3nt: TGTGCCAGCAGCCTCGGGGCCGGACAGGGGAAAAGGAAGCAGTTCTTC
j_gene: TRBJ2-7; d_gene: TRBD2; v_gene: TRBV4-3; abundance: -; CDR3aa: CASSQDQLGSGRAGEQYF; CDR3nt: TGCGCCAGCAGCCAAGATCAGCTGGGTAGCGGGAGGGCCGGCGAGCAGTACTTC
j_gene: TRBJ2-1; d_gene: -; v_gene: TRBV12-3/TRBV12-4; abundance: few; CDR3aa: CASSSEGYNEQFF; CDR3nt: TGTGCCAGCTCGTCGGAGGGTTACAATGAGCAGTTCTTC
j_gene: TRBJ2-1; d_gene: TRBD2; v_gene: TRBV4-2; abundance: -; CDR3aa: CASSQEGTQGLAGESPFF; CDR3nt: TGTGCCAGCAGCCAAGAGGGGACGCAGGGACTAGCGGGAGAATCTCCGTTCTTC
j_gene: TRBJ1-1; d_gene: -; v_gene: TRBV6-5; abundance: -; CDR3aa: CASSYAGANTEAFF; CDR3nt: TGTGCCAGCAGTTACGCGGGGGCGAACACTGAAGCTTTCTTT
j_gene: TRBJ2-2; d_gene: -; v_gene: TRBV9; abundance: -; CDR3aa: CASSTTRSGELFF; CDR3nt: TGTGCCAGCAGCACAACCAGGTCCGGGGAGCTGTTTTTT